The 31 T cell receptor beta chains given below trace back to one sample, sequenced in a study of T cell repertoires in ileal Crohn's disease. Described time point: neoterminal ileum biopsy at postoperative endoscopy, about 6 months after surgery. TCRdb keeps only in-frame clones here, not all; method: immunoSEQ multiplex PCR. This table holds about 12,000 clones, 80% to 85% found once. Sequences were obtained from ileal tissue. The receptors were sampled from an adult with Crohn's disease.

The gene calls are TRBV9 and TRBJ2-3, with TRBD2 matching 7 bases. The germline V gene encodes CDR1 SGDLS and CDR2 YYNGEE. The CDR3 spans 16 residues. The ends lost 1 base at V and 4 bases at J; junction bases unmatched: 9. CDR3 DNA sequence: TGTGCCAGCAGCGTAAACCCCGCGGGGGTCCCAGATACGCAGTATTTT. Encoded protein: CASSVNPAGVPDTQYF.

The chain recombines TRBV7-9 with TRBJ1-2, with D uncertain. There are 13 residues in the CDR3. The germline V and J ends were trimmed by 5 bases and 7 bases, with 14 bases remaining between them. Germline V gene data show CDR1 as SEHNR and CDR2 as FQNEAQ (reference sequence). The CDR3 protein is CASSAQQIGGYTF. CDR3 coding DNA: TGTGCCAGCAGCGCCCAACAGATCGGTGGCTACACCTTC.

The chain uses TRBV6-1 and TRBJ1-5, with TRBD1 identical over 9 bases. Germline loops: CDR1 MNHNS, CDR2 SASEGT. The V segment lost 7 bases and the J segment 7 bases; nucleotides outside the gene matches: 5. The CDR3 sequence is 13 residues long. The CDR3 DNA follows: TGTGCCAGCACCACAGGGGGCAGGCAGCCCCAGCATTTT. Its protein is CASTTGGRQPQHF.

The chain links TRBV2 to TRBJ2-2, with a tentative D call TRBD1 (6 bases). In germline, CDR1 is SNHLY, CDR2 FYNNEI. The CDR3 totals 14 residues. V shed 7 bases and J shed 6 bases, with 15 bases lying between them. The CDR3 is CASNPQGSPGELFF. The CDR3, as DNA: TGTGCCAGCAATCCCCAGGGGTCCCCCGGGGAGCTGTTTTTT. The full variable domain, completed using reference TRBV2 and TRBJ2-2, is EPEVTQTPSHQVTQMGQEVILRCVPISNHLYFYWYRQILGQKVEFLVSFYNNEISEKSEIFDDQFSVERPDGSNFTLKIRSTKLEDSAMYFCASNPQGSPGELFFGEGSRLTVL.

V usage is TRBV27 and J usage is TRBJ2-5; D unresolved. Near its end, the DNA agrees better with TRBJ2-7, so the J call may be wrong. The CDR3 has 13 residues. Germline CDR1 MNHEY, CDR2 SMNVEV (reference sequence). In DNA, the CDR3 is TGTGCCAGCAGCCCTCGCTATATAACCGAGCAGTACTTC. Its protein is CASSPRYITEQYF.

The J gene is TRBJ1-1, the V gene TRBV27, with D maybe TRBD1 (5 bases). This CDR3 is 15 amino acids long. Germline V gene data show CDR1 as MNHEY and CDR2 as SMNVEV (reference sequence). Trimming took off 5 bases at V and 2 bases at J, with 15 bases between the two ends. In DNA, the CDR3 is TGTGCCAGCAGTATGACAGAGCACCTTAACACTGAAGCTTTCTTT. Translating it yields CASSMTEHLNTEAFF.

The V gene is TRBV28, the J gene TRBJ1-5, with D possibly being TRBD1 (6 bases). Germline CDR1 reads MDHEN; CDR2 reads SYDVKM. The CDR3 is 15 residues long. The V end was cut by 5 bases, the J end by 4 bases, with 15 bases between. The CDR3 loop reads CASSSLGTQNQPQHF. DNA of the CDR3: TGTGCCAGCAGTAGCTTGGGGACACAGAATCAGCCCCAGCATTTT.

The V call is TRBV2, the J call TRBJ1-1; no definite D call. Germline assignment: CDR1 SNHLY and CDR2 FYNNEI. This CDR3 is 15 amino acids long. The ends were cut back, 3 bases at V and 0 bases at J, with 11 bases in the middle. CDR3 in DNA: TGTGCCAGCAGTGACAACCCACAGATGAACACTGAAGCTTTCTTT. Its translation: CASSDNPQMNTEAFF. Together with reference TRBV2 and TRBJ1-1, the CDR3 gives the full variable domain: EPEVTQTPSHQVTQMGQEVILRCVPISNHLYFYWYRQILGQKVEFLVSFYNNEISEKSEIFDDQFSVERPDGSNFTLKIRSTKLEDSAMYFCASSDNPQMNTEAFFGQGTRLTVV.

The J gene is TRBJ2-5, the V gene TRBV6-6; 9 bases agree with TRBD1. The CDR3 is made up of 15 amino acids. V lost 6 bases, J lost 5 bases, and 10 bases stayed unmatched. Germline assignment: CDR1 MNHNY and CDR2 SVGAGI (reference sequence). CDR3 in DNA: TGTGCCAGCAGGAGCGGGACAGGGTGGTCGGAGACCCAGTACTTC. Protein sequence: CASRSGTGWSETQYF.

This clone has only one observation. The V gene is TRBV18, the J gene TRBJ1-3; D gene uncertain. Trimming cost V 1 base and J 0 bases, with 13 bases left between them. The CDR3 consists of 17 residues. CDR1 and CDR2 from the germline V gene are KGHSH and LQKENI. The CDR3: CASSPRSVGSSGNTIYF. The CDR3 DNA sequence: TGTGCCAGCTCACCACGCAGTGTCGGGAGCTCTGGAAACACCATATATTTT. The full variable domain, rest sourced from reference TRBV18 and TRBJ1-3, is NAGVMQNPRHLVRRRGQEARLRCSPMKGHSHVYWYRQLPEEGLKFMVYLQKENIIDESGMPKERFSAEFPKEGPSILRIQQVVRGDSAAYFCASSPRSVGSSGNTIYFGEGSWLTVV.

The V call is TRBV28, the J call TRBJ1-1; 9 nucleotides align to TRBD1. Germline CDR1 reads MDHEN; CDR2 reads SYDVKM. J was trimmed by 5 bases and V by 4 bases; bases with no gene match: 5. CDR3 size: 14 residues. The CDR3 is CASSSSGQGTEAFF. For the CDR3, the DNA is TGTGCCAGCAGTTCCTCCGGACAGGGGACTGAAGCTTTCTTT.

This chain uses TRBV10-1 with TRBJ2-7, with D tentatively TRBD1 (6 bases). This CDR3 has 14 residues. The V and J ends lost 4 bases and 1 base respectively, with 11 bases between them. Germline assignment: CDR1 WNHNN and CDR2 SYGVQD (reference sequence). As DNA, the CDR3 is TGCGCCAGCAGTGCCACTGGACAGTCCTACGAGCAGTACTTC. Protein: CASSATGQSYEQYF.

The gene calls are TRBV29-1 and TRBJ1-1, with TRBD1 identical over 8 bases. Germline V gene sequence: CDR1 SQVTM, CDR2 ANQGSEA. The CDR3 contains 15 residues. The ends lost 7 bases at V and 2 bases at J; junction bases unmatched: 12. This chain's CDR3 is CSAAPLTGANTEAFF. DNA of the CDR3: TGCAGCGCTGCTCCGTTGACAGGGGCTAACACTGAAGCTTTCTTT.

The chain uses TRBV10-1 and TRBJ2-1; 13 nucleotides align to TRBD2. The CDR3 covers 17 residues. V gave up 10 bases and J gave up 0 bases; unmatched junction bases: 9. The germline CDR1 and CDR2 sequences are WNHNN and SYGVQD (reference sequence). The CDR3 region has the DNA TGCGCCACCGAGACTAGCGGGAGGAAAACCTCCTACAATGAGCAGTTCTTC. Its translation: CATETSGRKTSYNEQFF.

Only a few counts were recorded for this clone. The chain couples TRBV10-1 to TRBJ1-1; weak D call: TRBD1 (5 bases). Trimming removed 10 bases at V and 1 base at J, with 13 bases between. Germline assignment: CDR1 WNHNN and CDR2 SYGVQD (reference sequence). CDR3 size: 13 residues. The CDR3 DNA is TGCGCCACCCAGGGTAACCAGAACACTGAAGCTTTCTTT. It yields the protein CATQGNQNTEAFF.

The rearrangement joins TRBV6-5 to TRBJ1-5; possibly TRBD1 for D (6 bases). This CDR3 has 14 amino acids. The germline V gene encodes CDR1 MNHEY and CDR2 SVGAGI. Between the trimmed V and J ends, which lost 2 bases and 2 bases, there was a span of 7 bases. CDR3 DNA sequence: TGTGCCAGCAGTTACCCAGGGGGCAATCAGCCCCAGCATTTT. This encodes CASSYPGGNQPQHF.

The rearrangement links TRBV5-1 to TRBJ1-4, with D unclear. The V gene lost 0 bases and the J gene lost 6 bases, with 12 bases spanning the gap. Germline V CDR1 and CDR2: SGHRS, YFSETQ. The CDR3 runs 15 residues. CDR3 region: CASSLVARRDEKLFF. CDR3 bases: TGCGCCAGCAGCTTGGTGGCTAGGAGGGATGAAAAACTGTTTTTT.

This clone has just one count. The rearrangement uses TRBV27 and TRBJ2-7, with TRBD1 identical over 7 bases. Per germline, CDR1 MNHEY and CDR2 SMNVEV (reference sequence). V was clipped by 0 bases and J by 3 bases; unmatched bases: 5. The CDR3 loop spans 15 amino acids. The CDR3 reads CASSLSRQGYYEQYF. CDR3 nucleotides: TGTGCCAGCAGTTTATCGAGACAGGGCTACTACGAGCAGTACTTC.

V gene TRBV7-6 combines with J gene TRBJ1-6; 8 bases agree with TRBD1. The germline gives CDR1 SGHVS, CDR2 FNYEAQ. Trimming removed 1 base from V and 5 bases from J; junction bases left unmatched: 7. This CDR3 contains 17 residues. The CDR3 sequence is CASSLERTGNHNSPLHF. For the CDR3, the DNA is TGTGCCAGCAGCTTAGAGCGGACAGGGAACCATAATTCACCCCTCCACTTT.

This clone was observed once. The genes are TRBV11-2 and TRBJ2-5; TRBD2 matches at 8 bases. Germline-derived CDR1 and CDR2 are SGHAT and FQNNGV. The J segment lost 4 bases and the V segment lost 3 bases, leaving 4 bases of the junction unmatched. This CDR3 has 14 residues. The CDR3 DNA follows: TGTGCCAGCAGCTTTGGGCTAGCGGGAGAGACCCAGTACTTC. This codes for CASSFGLAGETQYF.

The chain links TRBV7-2 to TRBJ2-7; 12 positions agree with TRBD2. CDR1 and CDR2 from the germline V gene are SGHTA and FQGNSA. This CDR3 has 15 amino acids. Trimming at V came to 7 bases and at J to 1 base, leaving 5 bases not matched to a gene. The CDR3 loop is CASTLAGGASYEQYF. The CDR3 DNA sequence: TGTGCCAGCACCCTAGCGGGGGGGGCGTCCTACGAGCAGTACTTC.

V and J are TRBV5-1 and TRBJ2-7, with 8 positions matching TRBD1. The CDR3 covers 14 residues. Per germline, CDR1 SGHRS and CDR2 YFSETQ. V lost 4 bases and J lost 1; bases outside the gene matches: 4. CDR3 nucleotides: TGCGCCAGCAGCCCCGGGACAGGATCCTACGAGCAGTACTTC. Protein sequence: CASSPGTGSYEQYF.

The chain uses TRBV11-2 and TRBJ1-6; D possibly corresponds to TRBD1 (6 bases). Germline CDR1 reads SGHAT; CDR2 reads FQNNGV. The CDR3 totals 16 residues. Deletions cut 5 bases from V and 9 bases from J, with 20 bases between. This CDR3 reads CASSSAGEGTRSPLHF. CDR3 bases: TGTGCCAGCAGCAGTGCGGGCGAGGGGACACGTTCACCCCTCCACTTT.

The rearrangement joins TRBV15 to TRBJ1-4; 9 bases align to TRBD1. The CDR3 contains 15 residues. Trimming removed 4 bases from V and 8 bases from J; junction bases left unmatched: 8. Germline V gene lookup returns CDR1 LNHNV and CDR2 YYDKDF (reference sequence). The CDR3 sequence: CATSTRTGVGEKLFF. The DNA for the CDR3 is TGTGCCACCAGCACCAGGACAGGGGTCGGAGAAAAACTGTTTTTT.

The chain links TRBV10-2 to TRBJ1-1, with D possibly TRBD1 on 5 matching bases. V dropped 4 bases and J dropped 1 base, with 16 bases sitting between them. Germline assignment: CDR1 WSHSY and CDR2 SAAADI. The CDR3 has 16 amino acids. In nucleotides, the CDR3 is TGCGCCAGCAGTGTCGGAGCAGGGTCGGAGAACACTGAAGCTTTCTTT. Encoded protein: CASSVGAGSENTEAFF.

The chain employs TRBV19 and TRBJ2-2; 8 bases fit TRBD1. The J segment lost 1 base and the V segment lost 6 bases, leaving 7 bases of the junction unmatched. The V gene's germline CDR1 is LNHDA and CDR2 SQIVND (reference sequence). The CDR3 covers 16 residues. The CDR3 DNA follows: TGTGCCAGTAGGAACCACGACAGGGGGAACACCGGGGAGCTGTTTTTT. Amino acids: CASRNHDRGNTGELFF. The entire variable domain, with the rest obtained from reference TRBV19 and TRBJ2-2, is as follows: DGGITQSPKYLFRKEGQNVTLSCEQNLNHDAMYWYRQDPGQGLRLIYYSQIVNDFQKGDIAEGYSVSREKKESFPLTVTSAQKNPTAFYLCASRNHDRGNTGELFFGEGSRLTVL.

This chain joins TRBV19 and TRBJ1-1, with 7 bases that match TRBD1. V dropped 5 bases and J dropped 6; count of bases not matched to a gene: 15. Germline V gene lookup returns CDR1 LNHDA and CDR2 SQIVND (reference sequence). The CDR3 extends over 16 amino acids. As DNA, the CDR3 is TGTGCCAGTAGTCTCCGACCGACAGGGCTTATGGCTGAAGCTTTCTTT. Its translation is CASSLRPTGLMAEAFF.

The chain couples TRBV27 to TRBJ1-2; 8 nucleotides match TRBD1. Per germline, CDR1 MNHEY and CDR2 SMNVEV (reference sequence). With 0 bases clipped from V and 7 bases from J, the junction kept 4 bases outside the gene matches. This CDR3 is built from 14 residues. CDR3 sequence: CASSLSRTGFGYTF. CDR3 coding DNA: TGTGCCAGCAGTTTATCTCGGACAGGGTTTGGCTACACCTTC.

This rearrangement joins TRBV11-3 to TRBJ2-7; D is perhaps TRBD1 (6 bases). V dropped 1 base and J dropped 0 bases, with 10 bases sitting between them. The CDR3 sequence is 15 residues long. Germline V gene lookup returns CDR1 SGHNT and CDR2 YENEEA. CDR3 sequence: CASSLGGTSSYEQYF. The CDR3 DNA follows: TGTGCCAGCAGCTTAGGTGGGACATCCTCCTACGAGCAGTACTTC.

The V and J genes are TRBV11-3 and TRBJ2-7, with 15 bases matching TRBD2. The CDR3 has 16 residues. The V gene end was trimmed by 5 bases and the J gene end by 0 bases; junction bases not matched to a gene: 2. Germline lookup yields CDR1 SGHNT and CDR2 YENEEA. Here the CDR3 DNA reads TGTGCCAGCAGCCGGACTAGCGGGAGGGCCTCCTACGAGCAGTACTTC. It is translated as CASSRTSGRASYEQYF.

V and J are TRBV7-8 and TRBJ1-4; 7 bases agree with TRBD1. The CDR3 loop spans 16 amino acids. CDR1 and CDR2 from the germline V gene are SGHVS and FQNEAQ. Unmatched junction bases numbered 7, after V lost 5 bases and J lost 1 base. CDR3 sequence (DNA): TGTGCCAGCAGCGCTACTAACAGGGGAACTAATGAAAAACTGTTTTTT. It codes for CASSATNRGTNEKLFF.